This is a list of T cell receptor beta chains from one sample in a study of blood T cell repertoires in COVID-19. Sequenced by immunoSEQ multiplex PCR; TCRdb stores in-frame clones only, minus some. The table records some 330,000 clones, 88% of them present only once. Source material: PBMCs or T cells enriched from blood (not recorded which). The receptors derive from a man aged 30 to 45 who had recovered from COVID-19. Each CDR3 is given with its conserved first and last residue. A D gene is named only where the DNA matches it firmly. Clone size appears in some rows only: once, few, many, or a class for an expanded clone.

d_gene	abundance	v_gene	j_gene	CDR3aa	CDR3nt
TRBD1	.	TRBV7-9	TRBJ2-5	CAGRTGEETQYF	TGTGCAGGGCGGACAGGGGAGGAGACCCAGTACTTC
.	few	TRBV10-2	TRBJ1-6	CASSEDRYGDSPLHF	TGCGCCAGCAGTGAGGACCGCTACGGAGATTCACCCCTCCACTTT
.	.	TRBV5-5	TRBJ2-7	CASSPSRRTYEQYF	TGTGCCAGCAGCCCTAGCAGGAGGACTTACGAGCAGTACTTC
.	.	TRBV7-8	TRBJ2-1	CASSSRTGDPNEQFF	TGTGCCAGCAGCTCAAGGACGGGGGATCCCAATGAGCAGTTCTTC
.	once	TRBV7-9	TRBJ1-1	CASSPIGGPEAFF	TGTGCCAGCAGCCCCATCGGGGGTCCTGAAGCTTTCTTT
.	.	TRBV6-5	TRBJ2-2	CASSPVSGGELFF	TGTGCCAGCAGCCCCGTCTCGGGCGGGGAGCTGTTTTTT
.	.	TRBV19	TRBJ2-7	CASSIDAQGSYEQYF	TGTGCCAGTAGTATAGATGCCCAGGGCTCCTACGAGCAGTACTTC
.	.	TRBV6-6	TRBJ1-3	CASSYVRPTSGNTIYF	TGTGCCAGCAGTTACGTGAGGCCCACCTCTGGAAACACCATATATTTT
TRBD1	.	TRBV2	TRBJ1-4	CASTRTGISFGATNEKLFF	TGTGCCAGCACCAGGACAGGGATTTCTTTCGGAGCAACTAATGAAAAACTGTTTTTT
.	once	TRBV3-1/TRBV3-2	TRBJ2-3	CASSQRSLAIHTQYF	TGTGCCAGCAGCCAACGAAGTCTAGCTATTCATACGCAGTATTTT
.	.	TRBV14	TRBJ1-2	CASSQGRRSGYTF	TGTGCCAGCAGCCAAGGGAGGAGAAGTGGCTACACCTTC
TRBD1	.	TRBV5-6	TRBJ2-7	CASSSRGQGAYEQYF	TGTGCCAGCAGCTCGCGGGGACAGGGGGCTTACGAGCAGTACTTC
.	.	TRBV11-2	TRBJ2-1	CASSSTGYNEQFF	TGTGCCAGCAGCTCGACAGGATACAATGAGCAGTTCTTC
.	.	TRBV5-1	TRBJ1-2	CASSLSLDGVYGYTF	TGCGCCAGCAGCTTGTCCCTGGACGGGGTCTATGGCTACACCTTC
TRBD2	.	TRBV11-2	TRBJ2-7	CASSLGGFPYEQYF	TGTGCCAGCAGCCTGGGGGGGTTTCCCTACGAGCAGTACTTC
.	.	TRBV3-1/TRBV3-2	TRBJ1-5	CASSPTGGNQPQHF	TGTGCCAGCAGCCCCACGGGTGGCAATCAGCCCCAGCATTTT
TRBD1	once	TRBV24-1	TRBJ2-2	CATSYPGQLIANTGELFF	TGTGCCACCAGTTACCCGGGACAGTTAATCGCGAACACCGGGGAGCTGTTTTTT
TRBD2	.	TRBV6-4	TRBJ2-3	CASSDGTSGGATDTQYF	TGTGCCAGCAGTGACGGGACTAGCGGGGGGGCCACAGATACGCAGTATTTT
.	once	TRBV7-2	TRBJ1-4	CASSLGGYEKLFF	TGTGCCAGCAGCTTAGGCGGGTATGAAAAACTGTTTTTT
.	.	TRBV18	TRBJ1-2	CASSPSGPTVNYGYTF	TGTGCCAGCTCACCTTCCGGCCCGACAGTTAACTATGGCTACACCTTC
TRBD1	.	TRBV24-1	TRBJ1-5	CATSVGQGDQPQHF	TGTGCCACCAGTGTAGGACAGGGGGATCAGCCCCAGCATTTT
TRBD2	.	TRBV11-2	TRBJ2-1	CASSGNARGGYNEQFF	TGTGCCAGCAGCGGGAACGCGCGGGGGGGATACAATGAGCAGTTCTTC
.	.	TRBV5-1	TRBJ1-1	CASSLGSAGDTEAFF	TGCGCCAGCAGCTTGGGTTCCGCGGGGGACACTGAAGCTTTCTTT
.	once	TRBV15	TRBJ1-4	CATSSLGGGSEKLFF	TGTGCCACCAGCTCTCTTGGGGGGGGTTCTGAAAAACTGTTTTTT
TRBD2	.	TRBV9	TRBJ2-1	CASSVRQTGTRRMFF	TGTGCCAGCAGCGTCCGCCAGACCGGGACTAGGAGGATGTTCTTC
TRBD1	.	TRBV11-3	TRBJ2-7	CASSLTGGYEQYF	TGTGCCAGCAGCTTAACAGGGGGCTACGAGCAGTACTTC
.	.	TRBV18	TRBJ1-5	CASSGNVGDHQPQHF	TGTGCCAGCTCAGGGAATGTCGGGGATCATCAGCCCCAGCATTTT
.	.	TRBV5-5	TRBJ1-6	CASGSWSSYNSPLHF	TGTGCCAGCGGATCATGGAGCTCCTATAATTCACCCCTCCACTTT
.	.	TRBV13	TRBJ1-1	CAGAVGSTEAFF	TGTGCCGGAGCTGTGGGTTCCACTGAAGCTTTCTTT
TRBD1	.	TRBV24-1	TRBJ2-5	CATSEPRTGGRETQYF	TGTGCCACCAGTGAACCTAGGACAGGGGGCAGGGAGACCCAGTACTTC
.	.	TRBV30	TRBJ1-5	CAWGRGLSNQPQHF	TGTGCCTGGGGAAGGGGTCTTAGCAATCAGCCCCAGCATTTT